These T cell receptor beta chains were read from a single sample in a study of blood T cell repertoires in COVID-19. Assay used: immunoSEQ multiplex PCR; TCRdb lists only in-frame clones, some missing. The table has about 150,000 clones, approximately 86% seen once; the top ten hold 2.5%. The sample consisted of peripheral blood. The receptors here all came from a woman of 80 years or more with COVID-19, enrolled during active disease. The CDR3 runs from the conserved cysteine through the conserved F or W. D genes are given only for firm matches. Clone size is shown for a subset of rows, as once, few, many or a class of expanded clone.

DNA: TGTGCCAGTAGTATACGGGGTAAAGCCTACAATGAGCAGTTCTTC
CDR3: CASSIRGKAYNEQFF
D: NA
V: TRBV19
J: TRBJ2-1
size: NA

DNA: TGTGCCAGCAGCTTGGAGGGGCGGCTAAATACGCAGTATTTT
CDR3: CASSLEGRLNTQYF
D: NA
V: TRBV5-6
J: TRBJ2-3
size: NA

DNA: TGTGCCAGCACCGGGACAGGGACCTACGAGCAGTACTTC
CDR3: CASTGTGTYEQYF
D: TRBD1
V: TRBV28
J: TRBJ2-7
size: NA

DNA: TGTGCCAGCATAGCCGGGCGGGACAGGAACACTGAAGCTTTCTTT
CDR3: CASIAGRDRNTEAFF
D: TRBD1
V: TRBV2
J: TRBJ1-1
size: NA

DNA: TGTGCCAGCATTAGCTCCTCTCACCGGGAGCTGTTTTTT
CDR3: CASISSSHRELFF
D: NA
V: TRBV28
J: TRBJ2-2
size: NA

DNA: TGTGCCAGCAGCTTTATCTCCCGAGGAGTGCAAGAGACCCAGTACTTC
CDR3: CASSFISRGVQETQYF
D: NA
V: TRBV11-2
J: TRBJ2-5
size: NA

DNA: TGTGCCAGCAGCTACGGGACAGGGGCCACAGATACGCAGTATTTT
CDR3: CASSYGTGATDTQYF
D: TRBD1
V: TRBV5-5
J: TRBJ2-3
size: once

DNA: TGTGCCAGCAGTTACGAGGACTCCCCTCTGGCCGGAAACACCATATATTTT
CDR3: CASSYEDSPLAGNTIYF
D: NA
V: TRBV6-2/TRBV6-3
J: TRBJ1-3
size: NA

DNA: TGTGCCAGCAGCCAATTAGCGGGAGGGCCTCCCGAGCAGTACTTC
CDR3: CASSQLAGGPPEQYF
D: TRBD2
V: TRBV7-9
J: TRBJ2-7
size: NA

DNA: TGTGCCAGCAGCCCATTGCCCCGGGGGGAAAAACTGTTTTTT
CDR3: CASSPLPRGEKLFF
D: NA
V: TRBV14
J: TRBJ1-4
size: few

DNA: TGTGCCACCAGTGATCCCACTAGCGGGAGGGACAATGAGCAGTTCTTC
CDR3: CATSDPTSGRDNEQFF
D: TRBD2
V: TRBV24-1
J: TRBJ2-1
size: NA

DNA: TGTGCCAGCAGCTTATACGCGGGAGTGACCTACGAGCAGTACTTC
CDR3: CASSLYAGVTYEQYF
D: TRBD2
V: TRBV7-2
J: TRBJ2-7
size: NA

DNA: TGTGCCAGCAGTTCGGGGGGAAACACTGAAGCTTTCTTT
CDR3: CASSSGGNTEAFF
D: NA
V: TRBV27
J: TRBJ1-1
size: NA

DNA: TGTGCCAGCAGCGTAGACGGGGATAGTGAAGCTTTCTTT
CDR3: CASSVDGDSEAFF
D: NA
V: TRBV9
J: TRBJ1-1
size: NA

DNA: TGTGCCAGCAGCCAACTTACTAGCGCCCTTCCCAAAAACATTCAGTACTTC
CDR3: CASSQLTSALPKNIQYF
D: TRBD2
V: TRBV3-1/TRBV3-2
J: TRBJ2-4
size: NA

DNA: TGCGCCAGCAGCTTGACAGGGGGCCGTGAGCAGTTCTTC
CDR3: CASSLTGGREQFF
D: TRBD1
V: TRBV5-1
J: TRBJ2-1
size: NA

DNA: TGTGCCAGCTCGAGGCGAGGGGAGGGACGCTACACCTTC
CDR3: CASSRRGEGRYTF
D: NA
V: TRBV18
J: TRBJ1-2
size: NA

DNA: TGCGCCAGCAGCCAAGAACAGGGATTTAACTATGGCTACACCTTC
CDR3: CASSQEQGFNYGYTF
D: NA
V: TRBV4-1
J: TRBJ1-2
size: NA

DNA: TGTGCCAGCAGCTTCACAGGGGCCTACGAGCAGTACTTC
CDR3: CASSFTGAYEQYF
D: TRBD1
V: TRBV7-2
J: TRBJ2-7
size: NA

DNA: TGTGCCAGCAGTTCGATGGTATTGGGGGGAAATCAGCCCCAGCATTTT
CDR3: CASSSMVLGGNQPQHF
D: NA
V: TRBV28
J: TRBJ1-5
size: NA

DNA: TGTGCCAGCAGCTCCGGGACAGGGAGCTACAATGAGCAGTTCTTC
CDR3: CASSSGTGSYNEQFF
D: TRBD1
V: TRBV7-2
J: TRBJ2-1
size: NA

DNA: TGTGCCAGCTCACCCGTTGTGGGGGCGTCTCATGGCTACACCTTC
CDR3: CASSPVVGASHGYTF
D: NA
V: TRBV18
J: TRBJ1-2
size: NA

DNA: TGTGCCAGCAGTGAGTTGCGAGATCAGCCCCAGCATTTT
CDR3: CASSELRDQPQHF
D: NA
V: TRBV2
J: TRBJ1-5
size: once

DNA: TGCGCCAGCAGCCCAAGCGGATCCAATGAGCAGTTCTTC
CDR3: CASSPSGSNEQFF
D: NA
V: TRBV4-1
J: TRBJ2-1
size: NA

DNA: TGTGCCAGCAGTGGACAGGGGGCTGGGGAGCAGTACTTC
CDR3: CASSGQGAGEQYF
D: TRBD1
V: TRBV2
J: TRBJ2-7
size: many

DNA: TGTGCCAGCAGCCCGGACCTAAAGGACAGAAACTATGGCTACACCTTC
CDR3: CASSPDLKDRNYGYTF
D: NA
V: TRBV11-1
J: TRBJ1-2
size: NA

DNA: TGTGCCTGGAGTGTACCGGGACATGACAATGGCTACACCTTC
CDR3: CAWSVPGHDNGYTF
D: NA
V: TRBV30
J: TRBJ1-2
size: NA

DNA: TGTGCCACCAGCAGAACAACAGATGCCTCTGGAAACACCATATATTTT
CDR3: CATSRTTDASGNTIYF
D: NA
V: TRBV15
J: TRBJ1-3
size: NA

DNA: TGTGCCAGCACCCGCGGTAGGTTGAACACTGAAGCTTTCTTT
CDR3: CASTRGRLNTEAFF
D: NA
V: TRBV11-2
J: TRBJ1-1
size: once

DNA: TGTGCCAGCAGCCCTCAGGGCCTGGGCCTAAATGAAAAACTGTTTTTT
CDR3: CASSPQGLGLNEKLFF
D: NA
V: TRBV7-9
J: TRBJ1-4
size: NA

DNA: TGCGCCAGCAGCTTAGAGACAGATTACGAAGCTTTCTTT
CDR3: CASSLETDYEAFF
D: NA
V: TRBV4-3
J: TRBJ1-1
size: NA

DNA: TGCGCCAGCAGCCAAAACAGCGGGCAGCCCCAGCATTTT
CDR3: CASSQNSGQPQHF
D: NA
V: TRBV4-3
J: TRBJ1-5
size: NA

DNA: TGTGCCAGCAGCAGATTGGATTCACCCCTCCACTTT
CDR3: CASSRLDSPLHF
D: NA
V: TRBV6-5
J: TRBJ1-6
size: NA

DNA: TGTGCCAGCAGCTTATCAGCCTTAGCGGGGAGCTCTGGGGCCAACGTCCTGACTTTC
CDR3: CASSLSALAGSSGANVLTF
D: TRBD2
V: TRBV7-3
J: TRBJ2-6
size: NA

DNA: TGTGCCAGCAGTGACAGGGTTGGCTATGGCTACACCTTC
CDR3: CASSDRVGYGYTF
D: TRBD1
V: TRBV6-2/TRBV6-3
J: TRBJ1-2
size: NA

DNA: TGTGCCAGCAGCTTTACAGGCAACACCGGGGAGCTGTTTTTT
CDR3: CASSFTGNTGELFF
D: NA
V: TRBV5-4
J: TRBJ2-2
size: NA

DNA: TGTGCCAGCAGCGTAATCAGCGGCCCGGACACCGGGGAGCTGTTTTTT
CDR3: CASSVISGPDTGELFF
D: NA
V: TRBV9
J: TRBJ2-2
size: NA

DNA: TGTGCCAGCTCCCCGACTAGCGGAACCTCCTACGAGCAGTACTTC
CDR3: CASSPTSGTSYEQYF
D: TRBD2
V: TRBV18
J: TRBJ2-7
size: NA

DNA: TGTGCCAGCAGTATAATCACAGATACGCAGTATTTT
CDR3: CASSIITDTQYF
D: NA
V: TRBV28
J: TRBJ2-3
size: once

DNA: TGTGCCAGCAGTTGGACAGGATGGAACACTGAAGCTTTCTTT
CDR3: CASSWTGWNTEAFF
D: TRBD1
V: TRBV6-5
J: TRBJ1-1
size: NA

DNA: TGTGCCAGCAGCCCTTCTAGCGGGACCCGCACAGATACGCAGTATTTT
CDR3: CASSPSSGTRTDTQYF
D: TRBD2
V: TRBV3-1/TRBV3-2
J: TRBJ2-3
size: once

DNA: TGTGCCAGCAGTTTCCAACCCAGGGTCCCGGAGCAGTACTTC
CDR3: CASSFQPRVPEQYF
D: NA
V: TRBV28
J: TRBJ2-7
size: NA

DNA: TGTGCCAGCAGGACACCAGGGGAAGGTCAGCCCCAGCATTTT
CDR3: CASRTPGEGQPQHF
D: NA
V: TRBV6-6
J: TRBJ1-5
size: NA

DNA: TGCAGCGTGGGAGTTAATGATAGGACCCAGTACTTC
CDR3: CSVGVNDRTQYF
D: NA
V: TRBV29-1
J: TRBJ2-5
size: NA